These 26 T cell receptor beta chains were all obtained from the same sample, sequenced in a study of CD8 T cells in Susac syndrome. Random hexamers were used to reverse transcribe about 0.5 to 1 ug of RNA. TCRdb re-analysed the immunoSEQ multiplex PCR reads in MiXCR, keeping a single row per CDR3 protein. The sample comprises about 430,000 distinct CDR3 sequences, roughly 85% of which are singletons, and more than 0.09% rests with the top ten. Sequencing was carried out using CD8+ T cells from PBMCs. The origin of the receptors is a human donor with multiple sclerosis.

The chain is built from TRBV7-3 and TRBJ1-1; D is perhaps TRBD1 (6 bases). This CDR3 region has 14 residues. Germline loops: CDR1 SGHTA, CDR2 FQGTGA. With 5 bases removed from V and 3 bases from J, the gap between germline ends came to 13 bases. This chain's CDR3 is CASSPDRGDTEAFF. The DNA for the CDR3 is TGTGCCAGCAGCCCTGATAGGGGGGACACTGAAGCTTTCTTT.

The V and J genes are TRBV5-1 and TRBJ2-1; D is perhaps TRBD2 (5 bases). CDR3 length: 13 amino acids. Germline CDR1 SGHRS, CDR2 YFSETQ. The V end was cut by 1 base, the J end by 10 bases, with 12 bases between. CDR3 nucleotide sequence: TGCGCCAGCAGCTTGTGGACTCTAGAAGAGCAGTTCTTC. This sequence encodes CASSLWTLEEQFF.

This sequence joins TRBV27 and TRBJ1-1, with a tentative D call TRBD1 (5 bases). CDR3 length equals 13 residues. Germline values: CDR1 MNHEY, CDR2 SMNVEV (reference sequence). The V end lost 4 bases, the J end lost 5 bases, and 11 bases lay between the germline ends. The CDR3 reads CASSWGLGTEAFF. As DNA, the CDR3 is TGTGCCAGCAGTTGGGGCTTGGGAACTGAAGCTTTCTTT.

J is TRBJ1-2 and V is TRBV27; 7 bases match TRBD1. The trim removed 5 bases at V and 3 bases at J, leaving 9 bases unmatched. The CDR3 totals 15 residues. Germline values: CDR1 MNHEY, CDR2 SMNVEV (reference sequence). CDR3 DNA: TGTGCCAGCAGTATGACCGGGACAGATCACTATGGCTACACCTTC. Protein sequence: CASSMTGTDHYGYTF.

This chain uses TRBV5-8 with TRBJ1-5; D call uncertain. Trimming removed 0 bases from V and 0 bases from J, with 7 bases in between. The CDR3 is made up of 15 amino acids. Germline lookup yields CDR1 SGHTS and CDR2 YDEGEE. The CDR3 region is CASSLEVYSNQPQHF. For the CDR3, the DNA is TGTGCCAGCAGCTTGGAGGTTTATAGCAATCAGCCCCAGCATTTT.

This chain links TRBV19 with TRBJ2-7; 7 nucleotides match TRBD2. J gave up 2 bases and V 1 base, and 2 bases lay outside the gene matches. The CDR3 has 14 residues. CDR1 and CDR2 (germline): LNHDA, SQIVND (reference sequence). This CDR3 reads CASSIAGTTYEQYF. In DNA form, the CDR3 reads TGTGCCAGTAGTATAGCCGGGACTACCTACGAGCAGTACTTC.

The chain joins TRBV19 to TRBJ2-7; D remains unclear. This CDR3 is 14 amino acids long. Trimming cost V 5 bases and J 3 bases, with 14 bases left between them. Germline assignment: CDR1 LNHDA and CDR2 SQIVND (reference sequence). The CDR3 nucleotides read TGTGCCAGTAGTTCCTCGACGGACCACTACGAGCAGTACTTC. This encodes CASSSSTDHYEQYF.

The J gene is TRBJ2-7, the V gene TRBV20-1; D tentatively fits TRBD1 or TRBD2 (5 bases each). V was cut by 0 bases and J by 2 bases, with 14 bases left in between. Germline values: CDR1 DFQATT, CDR2 SNEGSKA (reference sequence). This CDR3 comprises 15 residues. Here the CDR3 DNA reads TGCAGTGCTAGAGATCGGGATGGGACCCCCTACGAGCAGTACTTC. Translation gives CSARDRDGTPYEQYF.

CDR3 coding DNA: TGTGCAACTAGCGGGAGGGCCTACGAGCAGTACTTC. Translated: CATSGRAYEQYF. V and J are TRBV12-2 and TRBJ2-7; the DNA was not used to check the table's D call, TRBD2. TRBV12-2 is noted as a pseudogene. The CDR3 runs 12 residues.

The chain is built from TRBV4-1 and TRBJ1-1, with a possible D match to TRBD1 (5 bases). CDR1 and CDR2 from the germline V gene are MGHRA and YSYEKL. V was cut by 1 base and J by 5 bases, with 8 bases left in between. The CDR3 is made up of 13 amino acids. In DNA form, the CDR3 reads TGCGCCAGCAGCCAAGGACAGTTAACTGAAGCTTTCTTT. Its protein is CASSQGQLTEAFF.

The V gene is TRBV28, the J gene TRBJ2-1; no reliable D call. Trimming removed 8 bases from V and 6 bases from J, with 11 bases in between. The CDR3 consists of 12 residues. CDR1 is MDHEN and CDR2 is SYDVKM in the germline V gene. The CDR3 DNA follows: TGTGCCAGCCTTGACACCTTCAATGAGCAGTTCTTC. It is translated as CASLDTFNEQFF.

The chain carries TRBV5-1 and TRBJ2-7, with 10 bases identical to TRBD1. The CDR3 is 15 residues long. Per germline, CDR1 SGHRS and CDR2 YFSETQ. The J segment lost 7 bases and the V segment lost 3 bases, leaving 10 bases of the junction unmatched. CDR3 amino acids: CASSSRTGGPGEQYF. As DNA, the CDR3 is TGCGCCAGCAGCTCTCGGACAGGGGGGCCTGGGGAGCAGTACTTC.

The chain employs TRBV12-3 or TRBV12-4 and TRBJ1-3; the D is unclear. CDR3 size: 15 residues. V lost 6 bases, J lost 4 bases, and 16 bases lay in between. CDR3 region: CASRERGLGGNTIYF. The CDR3 DNA is TGTGCCAGCAGAGAAAGAGGGCTAGGCGGAAACACCATATATTTT.

This clonotype has just one count. The chain combines TRBV25-1 with TRBJ1-3; no clear D gene. Germline V lookup: CDR1 MGHDK, CDR2 SYGVNS. This CDR3 is built from 17 residues. The germline V and J ends were trimmed by 0 bases and 0 bases, with 12 bases remaining between them. The CDR3 nucleotides are TGTGCCAGCAGTGAATATCGTTCAGCCTACTCTGGAAACACCATATATTTT. Translating it yields CASSEYRSAYSGNTIYF.

The V gene is TRBV29-1, the J gene TRBJ1-5; the D is unclear. Deletions cut 4 bases from V and 0 bases from J, with 10 bases between. Germline CDR1 SQVTM, CDR2 ANQGSEA. The CDR3 length is 14 residues. The CDR3 nucleotides are TGCAGCGTTGTAGAAGGTGCTAGCAATCAGCCCCAGCATTTT. Protein sequence: CSVVEGASNQPQHF.

This chain uses TRBV7-3 with TRBJ2-5; D ambiguous. V shed 1 base and J shed 2 bases, with 11 bases lying between them. There are 15 residues in the CDR3. Germline V lookup: CDR1 SGHTA, CDR2 FQGTGA. CDR3 bases: TGTGCCAGCAGCTTAAACCCCGGAGTACAAGAGACCCAGTACTTC. Its translation is CASSLNPGVQETQYF.

The chain links TRBV27 to TRBJ2-7; D uncertain. Deletions cut 3 bases from V and 3 bases from J, with 9 bases between. This CDR3 contains 13 residues. Per the germline V gene, CDR1 is MNHEY and CDR2 is SMNVEV (reference sequence). The CDR3 bases are TGTGCCAGCAGTTTTGGGCCGTTCTACGAGCAGTACTTC. Encoded protein: CASSFGPFYEQYF.

This chain links TRBV20-1 with TRBJ2-7; perhaps TRBD1 as D (6 bases). Germline V lookup: CDR1 DFQATT, CDR2 SNEGSKA (reference sequence). V lost 0 bases and J lost 1, with 13 bases in between. The CDR3 has 15 amino acids. In nucleotides, the CDR3 is TGCAGTGCTAGAGATCAGGAGGACAGTTCCTACGAGCAGTACTTC. Translation: CSARDQEDSSYEQYF.

The V and J genes are TRBV6-6 and TRBJ1-1; D remains unclear. The germline CDR1 and CDR2 sequences are MNHNY and SVGAGI (reference sequence). CDR3 size: 13 residues. The germline V and J ends were trimmed by 10 bases and 1 base, with 13 bases remaining between them. In nucleotides, the CDR3 is TGTGCCACCCAGAAACGGGAGAACACTGAAGCTTTCTTT. This translates into CATQKRENTEAFF.

The chain combines TRBV10-3 with TRBJ2-7; TRBD1 might be the D (5 bases). Between the trimmed V and J ends, which lost 8 bases and 0 bases, there was a span of 14 bases. The CDR3 runs 14 residues. Germline assignment: CDR1 ENHRY and CDR2 SYGVKD. CDR3 sequence reads: CAIGGAESSYEQYF. The CDR3 DNA reads TGTGCCATCGGTGGGGCGGAGAGCTCCTACGAGCAGTACTTC.

V is TRBV2 and J is TRBJ1-2, with D hard to call. Germline V lookup: CDR1 SNHLY, CDR2 FYNNEI. Trimming removed 4 bases at V and 5 bases at J, with 11 bases between. The CDR3 is made up of 13 amino acids. DNA for the CDR3: TGTGCCAGCAGTGTAGAGGAGCGGTATGGCTACACCTTC. This translates into CASSVEERYGYTF.

This chain connects TRBV14 to TRBJ2-7, with D possibly being TRBD1 or TRBD2 (5 bases each). The V gene's germline CDR1 is SGHDN and CDR2 FVKESK. The CDR3 sequence is 15 residues long. Trimming took off 5 bases at V and 2 bases at J, with 16 bases between the two ends. CDR3 sequence: CASSYGAGEAYEQYF. The CDR3 nucleotides are TGTGCCAGCAGCTACGGGGCAGGAGAAGCCTACGAGCAGTACTTC.

The CDR3 region is CATSDGLAGFSPSLNEQYF. CDR3 DNA sequence: TGTGCCACCAGTGATGGACTAGCGGGGTTTTCCCCAAGTTTGAACGAGCAGTACTTC. The chain has TRBV24-1 and TRBJ2-7, with 12 positions matching TRBD2. J lost 5 bases, V lost 3 bases, and 16 bases had no gene match. This CDR3 has 19 residues. Per the germline V gene, CDR1 is KGHDR and CDR2 is SFDVKD.

The table lists this clonotype with a count of one. V and J are TRBV4-1 and TRBJ2-3; tentatively, D is TRBD1 or TRBD2 (5 bases each). The V and J ends lost 4 bases and 4 bases respectively, with 18 bases between them. Looked up from germline, CDR1 is MGHRA and CDR2 is YSYEKL. The CDR3 runs 16 residues. This chain's CDR3 is CASSLLLSGDADTQYF. The CDR3 DNA reads TGCGCCAGCAGCCTCCTCCTGTCCGGGGACGCAGATACGCAGTATTTT.

The chain links TRBV7-9 to TRBJ2-7; no reliable D call. The germline V gene has CDR1 SEHNR and CDR2 FQNEAQ (reference sequence). This CDR3 spans 16 amino acids. Trimming removed 3 bases at V and 3 bases at J, with 18 bases between. The CDR3 DNA sequence: TGTGCCAGCAGCTTTGATCAAGAACTGAATAACTACGAGCAGTACTTC. Translation: CASSFDQELNNYEQYF.

V is TRBV7-8 and J is TRBJ2-1; D is unresolved. The CDR3 spans 16 residues. Germline CDR1 is SGHVS and CDR2 is FQNEAQ. V was trimmed by 2 bases and J by 7 bases, leaving 18 bases between them. The CDR3 DNA reads as TGTGCCAGCAGCTTACCCCCAGACGACCTCATAAATGAGCAGTTCTTC. It encodes CASSLPPDDLINEQFF.